The clone carrying this T cell receptor beta chain was seen ten or more times. Its target is not known. A single record per CDR3 protein comes from TCRdb applying MiXCR to the 5' RACE reads. The table has some 97,000 distinct CDR3 sequences, about 4.6% seen once. The CDR3 sequence is 15 residues long. V lost 3 bases, J lost 4 bases, and 13 bases lay in between. CDR1 is SGHAT and CDR2 is FQNNGV in the germline V gene. The time point was: sample taken at primary tumor resection. This sample was included in a study of spatial heterogeneity in lung cancer. Study as a whole: Tumor regions showed TCR transcript counts that correlated strongly with a T cell module score from matched bulk RNA-seq. Raw-read counts averaged over ten per unique TCR and UMI combination. Whole-study results and caveats: Expanded intratumoral alpha and beta TCR counts tracked tumor mutation counts.

The chain employs TRBV11-2 and TRBJ1-5, with unresolved D. Source: lung tumor tissue, taken at surgery. The source of this sequence is a male donor with early-stage non-small cell lung cancer. The CDR3 DNA follows: TGTGCCAGCAGCTTGGAGGGCAGGAGGAATCAGCCCCAGCATTTT. It translates to CASSLEGRRNQPQHF.